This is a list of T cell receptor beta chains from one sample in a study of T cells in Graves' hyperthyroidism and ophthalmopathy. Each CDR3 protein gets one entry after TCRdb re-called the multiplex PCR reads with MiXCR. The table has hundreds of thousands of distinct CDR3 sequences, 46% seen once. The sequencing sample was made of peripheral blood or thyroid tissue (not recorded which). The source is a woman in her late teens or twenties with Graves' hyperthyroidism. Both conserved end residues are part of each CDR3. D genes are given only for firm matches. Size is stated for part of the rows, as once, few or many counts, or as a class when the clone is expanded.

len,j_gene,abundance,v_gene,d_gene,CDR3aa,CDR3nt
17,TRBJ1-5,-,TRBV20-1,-,CSARDTRVGADGQPQHF,TGCAGTGCTAGAGATACGAGAGTAGGCGCAGATGGCCAGCCCCAGCATTTT
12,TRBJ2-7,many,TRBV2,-,CASSEAEDEQYF,TGTGCCAGCAGTGAAGCGGAAGACGAGCAGTACTTC
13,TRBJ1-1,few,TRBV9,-,CASSVERQSEAFF,TGTGCCAGCAGCGTAGAGCGACAGAGTGAAGCTTTCTTT
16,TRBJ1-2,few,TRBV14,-,CASRPKAGGRDYGYTF,TGTGCCAGCAGACCAAAGGCGGGGGGCAGAGACTATGGCTACACCTTC
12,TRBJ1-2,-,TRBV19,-,CASSPGTHGYTF,TGTGCCAGTAGTCCGGGAACTCATGGCTACACCTTC
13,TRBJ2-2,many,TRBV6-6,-,CASSYRDTGELFF,TGTGCCAGCAGTTACAGGGACACCGGGGAGCTGTTTTTT
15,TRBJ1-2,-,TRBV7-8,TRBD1,CASSPGQGSNYGYTF,TGTGCCAGCAGCCCAGGACAGGGTTCCAACTATGGCTACACCTTC
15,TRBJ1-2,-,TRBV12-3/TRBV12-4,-,CASSPPEDFNYGYTF,TGTGCCAGCTCACCACCGGAGGACTTTAACTATGGCTACACCTTC
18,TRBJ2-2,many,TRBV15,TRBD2,CATSSYGTSGFNTGELFF,TGTGCCACCAGCAGCTACGGGACTAGCGGGTTTAACACCGGGGAGCTGTTTTTT
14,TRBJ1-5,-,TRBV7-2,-,CASSQVGVAQPQHF,TGTGCCAGCAGCCAAGTTGGGGTGGCCCAGCCCCAGCATTTT
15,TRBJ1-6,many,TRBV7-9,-,CASSSPLTLDSPLHF,TGTGCCAGCAGCTCACCATTGACATTGGATTCACCCCTCCACTTT